Presented here are 21 T cell receptor beta chains from one specimen sequenced in a study of cytomegalovirus exposure and HLA in healthy donors. The PCR contained 60 Vbeta and 13 Jbeta primers. Clones were read by immunoSEQ multiplex PCR, and TCRdb kept only the in-frame ones, dropping some. The sample records around 140,000 clones, approximately 82% being singletons. Sequenced sample: PBMCs. The origin of the receptors is a female donor in good health and CMV-seronegative.

The chain combines TRBV27 with TRBJ1-5; D uncertain. This CDR3 is 14 amino acids long. The germline gives CDR1 MNHEY, CDR2 SMNVEV (reference sequence). Trimming took 6 bases from V and 6 from J, leaving 15 bases between them. This CDR3 reads CASRDGQEGQPQHF. CDR3 sequence (DNA): TGTGCCAGCAGGGACGGGCAGGAGGGTCAGCCCCAGCATTTT.

This clone turned up a few times. The chain recombines TRBV27 with TRBJ2-7, with TRBD1 identical over 7 bases. CDR1 and CDR2 (germline): MNHEY, SMNVEV (reference sequence). The J segment lost 2 bases and the V segment lost 3 bases, leaving 4 bases of the junction unmatched. This CDR3 spans 14 amino acids. CDR3 sequence (DNA): TGTGCCAGCAGTTTCCGTGACAGGGCCTACGAGCAGTACTTC. Protein sequence: CASSFRDRAYEQYF.

This clone was observed a few times. The rearrangement uses TRBV11-3 and TRBJ2-7; D is ambiguous. The CDR3 covers 13 residues. Germline-derived CDR1 and CDR2 are SGHNT and YENEEA. V was clipped by 1 base and J by 3 bases, with 7 bases between them. The CDR3 sequence: CASSLGHSYEQYF. CDR3 in DNA: TGTGCCAGCAGCTTAGGGCACAGCTACGAGCAGTACTTC.

Here the CDR3 DNA reads TGCGCCAGCAGCTCGCGCTTGGGACTAGCGGGAGAGGGGACCCAGTACTTC. The encoded protein is CASSSRLGLAGEGTQYF. The rearrangement uses TRBV5-1 and TRBJ2-5; the match to TRBD2 covers 14 bases. With 3 bases clipped from V and 7 bases from J, the junction kept 11 bases outside the gene matches. The CDR3 is 17 residues long. Looked up from germline, CDR1 is SGHRS and CDR2 is YFSETQ.

This clone was recorded once. The V call is TRBV7-9, the J call TRBJ1-2; TRBD1 matches 7 bases. The CDR3 contains 13 residues. With V trimmed by 5 bases and J by 3 bases, 3 bases remained unmatched. From germline, CDR1 is SEHNR and CDR2 FQNEAQ (reference sequence). As DNA, the CDR3 is TGTGCCAGCAGCCCGGGACAGCACTATGGCTACACCTTC. This translates into CASSPGQHYGYTF.

The V and J genes are TRBV6-5 and TRBJ1-1; tentative D call: TRBD1 (5 bases). In germline, CDR1 is MNHEY, CDR2 SVGAGI. The CDR3 totals 14 residues. V was shortened by 6 bases and J by 4 bases, with 15 bases between the two germline ends. This CDR3 is CASSPDSGGTEAFF. CDR3 nucleotides: TGTGCCAGCAGCCCCGACAGCGGGGGCACTGAAGCTTTCTTT.

This rearrangement joins TRBV2 to TRBJ1-5, with D tentatively TRBD1 (5 bases). This CDR3 comprises 14 residues. CDR1 SNHLY and CDR2 FYNNEI come from the germline V gene. Trimming pared 8 bases from V and 11 bases from J, leaving 22 bases between. Written as DNA, the CDR3 is TGTGCCAGCCATTTAGGGGAGGGGATTCTGGCCCAGCATTTT. The encoded protein is CASHLGEGILAQHF.

The chain recombines TRBV11-3 with TRBJ2-3; maybe TRBD2 (5 bases). Trimming took off 5 bases at V and 0 bases at J, with 12 bases between the two ends. Germline values: CDR1 SGHNT, CDR2 YENEEA. CDR3 length: 15 residues. The CDR3 DNA reads as TGTGCCAGCAGCCCAGGAGCGGCTAGCACAGATACGCAGTATTTT. Amino acids: CASSPGAASTDTQYF.

The chain carries TRBV19 and TRBJ2-6, with a weak D call TRBD1 (5 bases). V was pared by 3 bases and J by 3 bases, with 12 bases between. The CDR3 has 16 amino acids. The germline CDR1 and CDR2 sequences are LNHDA and SQIVND (reference sequence). As DNA, the CDR3 is TGTGCCAGTAGTATTGGCAGGGCAGGTGGGGCCAACGTCCTGACTTTC. Translating gives CASSIGRAGGANVLTF.

The chain has TRBV4-3 and TRBJ1-2; D is possibly TRBD1 (6 bases). V gave up 1 base and J gave up 3 bases, with 6 bases separating them. The CDR3 is made up of 13 amino acids. Germline V CDR1 and CDR2: LGHNA, YSLEER. Here the CDR3 reads CASSQGQDYGYTF. CDR3 DNA sequence: TGCGCCAGCAGCCAAGGACAGGACTATGGCTACACCTTC.

The chain couples TRBV29-1 to TRBJ2-2; TRBD1 aligns across 9 bases. Germline trimming cut 5 bases from V and 4 bases from J; bases unmatched to any gene: 11. The CDR3 totals 16 residues. In germline, CDR1 is SQVTM, CDR2 ANQGSEA. The CDR3 coding sequence is TGCAGCGTTCGATCCCCCGGGACAGGGTCCACCGGGGAGCTGTTTTTT. Encoded protein: CSVRSPGTGSTGELFF.

The chain employs TRBV28 and TRBJ2-7, with D perhaps matching TRBD2 (6 bases). The CDR3 loop spans 13 amino acids. V was cut by 3 bases and J by 3 bases, with 9 bases left in between. CDR1 MDHEN and CDR2 SYDVKM come from the germline V gene. This chain's CDR3 is CASSFVTSYEQYF. The DNA of the CDR3 is TGTGCCAGCAGTTTCGTGACTAGCTACGAGCAGTACTTC.

This clone showed up just once. This chain joins TRBV7-8 and TRBJ1-6; D is perhaps TRBD1 (6 bases). Trimming shortened V by 4 bases and J by 7 bases, and 17 bases separated the two germline ends. The CDR3 contains 16 residues. The germline CDR1 and CDR2 sequences are SGHVS and FQNEAQ. The CDR3 nucleotides read TGTGCCAGCAGCTGGACGAACACAGGGCGGAATTCACCCCTCCACTTT. This encodes CASSWTNTGRNSPLHF.

The J gene is TRBJ2-7, the V gene TRBV6-5; TRBD1 might be the D (5 bases). The length of the CDR3 is 13 residues. Looked up from germline, CDR1 is MNHEY and CDR2 is SVGAGI. Trimming took off 6 bases at V and 2 bases at J, with 11 bases between the two ends. CDR3 amino acids: CASRPSTAYEQYF. The CDR3 region has the DNA TGTGCCAGCAGACCATCGACAGCCTACGAGCAGTACTTC.

The chain combines TRBV30 with TRBJ2-7; TRBD1 agrees at 8 bases. The CDR3 consists of 12 residues. Per the germline V gene, CDR1 is GTSNPN and CDR2 is SVGIG (reference sequence). Trimming at V came to 4 bases and at J to 10 bases, leaving 9 bases not matched to a gene. The CDR3 nucleotides are TGTGCCTGGAATTTTATGGGGACAGGTCAGTACTTC. It is translated as CAWNFMGTGQYF.

As DNA, the CDR3 is TGTGCCAGCAGTACCGGGACTAGCGGGAGAGAGGACGAGCAGTACTTC. It is translated as CASSTGTSGREDEQYF. This chain connects TRBV28 to TRBJ2-7; 14 bases line up with TRBD2. Trimming cost V 5 bases and J 5 bases; bases outside gene matches: 8. Germline values: CDR1 MDHEN, CDR2 SYDVKM. This CDR3 has 16 residues.

V and J are TRBV7-2 and TRBJ2-7; D ambiguous. Germline CDR1 is SGHTA and CDR2 is FQGNSA. The CDR3 is made up of 11 amino acids. Trimming removed 5 bases from V and 5 bases from J, with 7 bases in between. This CDR3 is CASSTHNEQYF. The CDR3 DNA reads TGTGCCAGCAGCACCCACAACGAGCAGTACTTC.

The chain has TRBV10-1 and TRBJ1-1; TRBD1 agrees at 8 bases. The CDR3 spans 15 residues. CDR1 and CDR2 (germline): WNHNN, SYGVQD (reference sequence). The trim removed 11 bases at V and 7 bases at J, leaving 18 bases unmatched. The CDR3 protein is CAGRDRKWWGSEAFF. The DNA of the CDR3 is TGCGCCGGCCGGGACAGGAAATGGTGGGGGAGTGAAGCTTTCTTT.

This chain's CDR3 is CASSPQSEGWDGYTF. The CDR3 DNA reads TGTGCCAGCTCACCGCAATCCGAGGGCTGGGATGGCTACACCTTC. The gene calls are TRBV18 and TRBJ1-2; the D is unclear. The CDR3 contains 15 residues. Trimming stripped 3 bases from V and 6 bases from J, with 17 bases between. Germline assignment: CDR1 KGHSH and CDR2 LQKENI.

V usage is TRBV29-1 and J usage is TRBJ2-1, with D perhaps matching TRBD1 (5 bases). From germline, CDR1 is SQVTM and CDR2 ANQGSEA. With 4 bases removed from V and 3 bases from J, the gap between germline ends came to 10 bases. The CDR3 is 13 amino acids. CDR3 in amino acids: CSVGGSDYNEQFF. The CDR3 DNA follows: TGCAGCGTTGGGGGCAGTGACTACAATGAGCAGTTCTTC.

This clone occurred a few times. The genes are TRBV7-2 and TRBJ1-4, with TRBD1 as a possible D gene (5 bases). Trimming pared 1 base from V and 12 bases from J, leaving 12 bases between. Germline V gene lookup returns CDR1 SGHTA and CDR2 FQGNSA. The CDR3 spans 13 residues. CDR3 region: CASSLVQGGELFF. Here the CDR3 DNA reads TGTGCCAGCAGCTTAGTGCAGGGAGGGGAACTGTTTTTT.